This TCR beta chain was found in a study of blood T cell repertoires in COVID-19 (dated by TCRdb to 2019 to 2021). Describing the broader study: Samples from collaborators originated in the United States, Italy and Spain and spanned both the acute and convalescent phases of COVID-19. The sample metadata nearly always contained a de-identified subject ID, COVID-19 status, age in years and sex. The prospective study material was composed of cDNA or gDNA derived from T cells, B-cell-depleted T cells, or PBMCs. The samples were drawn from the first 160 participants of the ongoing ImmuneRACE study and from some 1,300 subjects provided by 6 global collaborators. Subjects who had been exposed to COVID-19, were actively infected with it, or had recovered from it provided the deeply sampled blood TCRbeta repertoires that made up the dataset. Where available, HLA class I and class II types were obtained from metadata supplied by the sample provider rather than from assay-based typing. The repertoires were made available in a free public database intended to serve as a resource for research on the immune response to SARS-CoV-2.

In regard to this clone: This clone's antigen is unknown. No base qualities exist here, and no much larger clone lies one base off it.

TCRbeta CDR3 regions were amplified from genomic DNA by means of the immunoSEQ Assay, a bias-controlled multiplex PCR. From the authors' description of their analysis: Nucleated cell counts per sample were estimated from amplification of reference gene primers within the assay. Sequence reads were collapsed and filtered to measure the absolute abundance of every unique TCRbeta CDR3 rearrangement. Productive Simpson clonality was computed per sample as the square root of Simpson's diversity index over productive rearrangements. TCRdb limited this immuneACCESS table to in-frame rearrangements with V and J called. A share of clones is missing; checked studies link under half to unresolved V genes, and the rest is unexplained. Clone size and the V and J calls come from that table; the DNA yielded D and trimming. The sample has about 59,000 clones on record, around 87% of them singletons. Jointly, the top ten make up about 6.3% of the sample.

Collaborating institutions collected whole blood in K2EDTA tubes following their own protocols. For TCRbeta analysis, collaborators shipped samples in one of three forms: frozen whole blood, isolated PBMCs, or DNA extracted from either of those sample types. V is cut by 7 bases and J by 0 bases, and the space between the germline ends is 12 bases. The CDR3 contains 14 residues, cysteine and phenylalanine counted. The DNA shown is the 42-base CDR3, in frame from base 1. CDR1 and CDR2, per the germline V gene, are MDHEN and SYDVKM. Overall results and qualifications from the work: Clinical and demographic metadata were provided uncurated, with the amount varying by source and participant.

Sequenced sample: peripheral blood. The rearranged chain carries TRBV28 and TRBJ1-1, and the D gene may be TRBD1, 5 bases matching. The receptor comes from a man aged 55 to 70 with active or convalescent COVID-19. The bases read TGTGCCAGCATCCGGGGGGTTATGAACACTGAAGCTTTCTTT. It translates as CASIRGVMNTEAFF.